These 19 T cell receptor beta chains share one sample of origin, sequenced in a study of response to subunit inactivated influenza vaccine. TCRdb called the RT-PCR reads again in MiXCR, with one record for every CDR3 protein. Of a few hundred thousand distinct CDR3 sequences detected, around 22% appear once; the ten largest clones hold about 9.4%. The sample in question was PBMCs from blood, obtained approximately 22 months after vaccination. These receptors all stem from a man aged 45 to 70 who received an inactivated influenza vaccine.

In regard to this clonotype: The junction differs from germline at one of its ends, possibly a read error. The chain uses TRBV7-7 and TRBJ2-3; TRBD2 matches 7 bases. CDR1 is SSHAT, CDR2 FNYEAQ, per germline (reference sequence). The CDR3 runs to 15 residues. The CDR3 DNA reads TGTGCTAGCAGCCCACGGGGGGAAAACACAGATACGCAGTATTTT. This encodes CASSPRGENTDTQYF.

Comments on this clonotype: This likely comes from a read error, as the CDR3 has no conserved phenylalanine or tryptophan at its end. V usage is TRBV6-1 and J usage is TRBJ1-1; D gene uncertain. Germline V gives CDR1 MNHNS, CDR2 SASEGT. The CDR3 has 14 amino acids. Trimming pared 6 bases from V and 3 bases from J, leaving 14 bases between. The CDR3 sequence is CASRPREAHTEAFS. In DNA, the CDR3 is TGTGCCAGCAGGCCCCGAGAGGCTCACACTGAAGCTTTCTCT.

The DNA for the CDR3 is TGCGCCAGCAGCAGGACAGGAATCACCGGGGAGCTGTTTTTT. This sequence encodes CASSRTGITGELFF. The rearrangement joins TRBV5-1 to TRBJ2-2, with TRBD1 identical over 7 bases. This CDR3 contains 14 residues. Germline CDR1 is SGHRS and CDR2 is YFSETQ. Losses at the gene ends were 4 bases for V and 4 bases for J; bases not matched to a gene: 4.

The gene calls are TRBV20-1 and TRBJ2-7; a possible D gene is TRBD1 (5 bases). This CDR3 spans 12 amino acids. Germline V gene data show CDR1 as DFQATT and CDR2 as SNEGSKA (reference sequence). Trimming pared 4 bases from V and 2 bases from J, leaving 9 bases between. CDR3 nucleotides: TGCAGTGCTACAGGGTCCGCCTACGAGCAGTACTTC. It yields the protein CSATGSAYEQYF.

In this sample, this clonotype turned up a few times. This sequence joins TRBV20-1 and TRBJ1-6; no firm D call. The germline V gene has CDR1 DFQATT and CDR2 SNEGSKA (reference sequence). This CDR3 region has 16 residues. Trimming removed 0 bases at V and 7 bases at J, with 16 bases between. CDR3 sequence (DNA): TGCAGTGCTAGAGAACGGGGTGCGGGAGTAAATTCACCCCTCCACTTT. Residues: CSARERGAGVNSPLHF.

The sample holds a few counts of this clonotype. V is TRBV20-1 and J is TRBJ2-5; D gene unclear. Deletions cut 5 bases from V and 5 bases from J, with 15 bases between. From germline, CDR1 is DFQATT and CDR2 SNEGSKA (reference sequence). The CDR3 has 13 residues. CDR3 sequence reads: CSAHANPGETQYF. As DNA, the CDR3 is TGCAGTGCTCATGCGAACCCCGGGGAGACCCAGTACTTC.

V and J are TRBV20-1 and TRBJ2-7, with TRBD2 matching over 10 bases. Germline values: CDR1 DFQATT, CDR2 SNEGSKA (reference sequence). This CDR3 region has 14 residues. J gave up 4 bases and V 3 bases, and 6 bases lay outside the gene matches. The CDR3 here is CSARVLAGEYEQYF. DNA for the CDR3: TGCAGTGCTAGGGTCCTAGCGGGAGAGTACGAGCAGTACTTC.

This clonotype was seen a few times. The V call is TRBV20-1, the J call TRBJ2-1, with TRBD2 identical over 7 bases. With 0 bases clipped from V and 4 bases from J, the junction kept 6 bases outside the gene matches. Germline CDR1 is DFQATT and CDR2 is SNEGSKA (reference sequence). This CDR3 has 15 amino acids. The DNA of the CDR3 is TGCAGTGCTAGAGATGCTAGCGGATCTTACAATGAGCAGTTCTTC. This translates into CSARDASGSYNEQFF.

The chain is built from TRBV4-3 and TRBJ1-3; D may be TRBD1 (5 bases). CDR3 length: 16 amino acids. Germline CDR1 reads LGHNA; CDR2 reads YSLEER. V was trimmed by 5 bases and J by 0 bases, leaving 14 bases between them. The CDR3 coding sequence is TGCGCCAGCAGCTCAGGGCACGGCAGCTCTGGAAACACCATATATTTT. Its translation: CASSSGHGSSGNTIYF.

Only a few counts were recorded for this clonotype. In nucleotides, the CDR3 is TGTGCCAGCAGCTCCCGAGGTAGCGGAGTCTCCTACGAGCAGTACTTC. Protein: CASSSRGSGVSYEQYF. The chain is built from TRBV5-5 and TRBJ2-7; possible D gene TRBD2, 6 bases. V lost 3 bases and J 0 bases, leaving 16 bases between the germline ends. The length of the CDR3 is 16 residues. Germline lookup yields CDR1 SGHKS and CDR2 YYEKEE (reference sequence).

The chain uses TRBV10-3 and TRBJ1-1; D not resolved. V was clipped by 0 bases and J by 6 bases, with 8 bases between them. This CDR3 region has 13 residues. CDR1 and CDR2 from the germline V gene are ENHRY and SYGVKD. Here the CDR3 DNA reads TGTGCCATCAGTGAGTCTGGGGAGGCTGAAGCTTTCTTT. Translation: CAISESGEAEAFF.

This clonotype was seen a few times. The genes are TRBV10-3 and TRBJ2-1, with 9 nucleotides matching TRBD1. CDR1 is ENHRY, CDR2 SYGVKD, per germline. The CDR3 loop spans 16 amino acids. Unmatched junction bases numbered 3, after V lost 0 bases and J lost 3 bases. The CDR3, as DNA: TGTGCCATCAGTGAGTCAAGGGACAGGGACTACAATGAGCAGTTCTTC. Its translation: CAISESRDRDYNEQFF.

The genes are TRBV20-1 and TRBJ2-2, with 13 bases aligning to TRBD2. V lost 5 bases, J lost 5 bases, and 2 bases stayed unmatched. The germline CDR1 and CDR2 sequences are DFQATT and SNEGSKA (reference sequence). This CDR3 is built from 14 residues. The CDR3, as DNA: TGCAGTGCTGGACTAGCGGGAGTTACCGGGGAGCTGTTTTTT. Translated: CSAGLAGVTGELFF.

This clonotype was picked up a small number of times. CDR3 coding DNA: TGCGCCAGCAGCCAAGGTAGGGTGGGCACTGAAGCTTTCTTT. Its protein product is CASSQGRVGTEAFF. The V gene is TRBV4-1, the J gene TRBJ1-1; D is unclear. Germline CDR1 MGHRA, CDR2 YSYEKL. Trimming removed 1 base from V and 4 bases from J, with 10 bases in between. The length of the CDR3 is 14 residues.

This rearrangement joins TRBV6-5 to TRBJ2-3; no reliable D call. V lost 6 bases, J lost 2 bases, and 15 bases lay in between. There are 15 residues in the CDR3. Germline V gives CDR1 MNHEY, CDR2 SVGAGI. Here the CDR3 reads CASSLTPTATDTQYF. CDR3 in DNA: TGTGCCAGCAGCCTTACTCCCACGGCCACAGATACGCAGTATTTT.

The rearrangement links TRBV5-1 to TRBJ2-7, with 14 bases fitting TRBD2. V lost 4 bases to trimming and J lost 2 bases; unmatched junction nucleotides: 5. This CDR3 contains 16 residues. The V gene's germline CDR1 is SGHRS and CDR2 YFSETQ. The CDR3 here is CASSQSGLAGAYEQYF. The CDR3 DNA reads TGCGCCAGCAGCCAGTCGGGACTAGCGGGGGCCTACGAGCAGTACTTC.

The chain joins TRBV29-1 to TRBJ2-2; no firm D call. Germline V gives CDR1 SQVTM, CDR2 ANQGSEA. V was pared by 7 bases and J by 1 base, with 10 bases between. The CDR3 sequence is 13 residues long. This CDR3 reads CSARAGNTGELFF. The CDR3 DNA reads TGCAGCGCTCGGGCAGGGAACACCGGGGAGCTGTTTTTT.

This clonotype was detected only a few times. The rearrangement joins TRBV12-3 or TRBV12-4 to TRBJ1-2; D gene unclear. With 6 bases removed from V and 6 bases from J, the gap between germline ends came to 11 bases. This CDR3 is built from 12 residues. Here the CDR3 DNA reads TGTGCCAGCAGCCGGGCCCGCGATGGCTACACCTTC. Its translation: CASSRARDGYTF.

This clonotype came up a few times. This chain links TRBV4-3 with TRBJ1-6; D unresolved. The CDR3 extends over 15 amino acids. Germline V gene lookup returns CDR1 LGHNA and CDR2 YSLEER. V lost 1 base and J lost 6, with 10 bases in between. The CDR3 protein is CASSQGAQINSPLHF. Here the CDR3 DNA reads TGCGCCAGCAGCCAAGGGGCGCAGATTAATTCACCCCTCCACTTT.